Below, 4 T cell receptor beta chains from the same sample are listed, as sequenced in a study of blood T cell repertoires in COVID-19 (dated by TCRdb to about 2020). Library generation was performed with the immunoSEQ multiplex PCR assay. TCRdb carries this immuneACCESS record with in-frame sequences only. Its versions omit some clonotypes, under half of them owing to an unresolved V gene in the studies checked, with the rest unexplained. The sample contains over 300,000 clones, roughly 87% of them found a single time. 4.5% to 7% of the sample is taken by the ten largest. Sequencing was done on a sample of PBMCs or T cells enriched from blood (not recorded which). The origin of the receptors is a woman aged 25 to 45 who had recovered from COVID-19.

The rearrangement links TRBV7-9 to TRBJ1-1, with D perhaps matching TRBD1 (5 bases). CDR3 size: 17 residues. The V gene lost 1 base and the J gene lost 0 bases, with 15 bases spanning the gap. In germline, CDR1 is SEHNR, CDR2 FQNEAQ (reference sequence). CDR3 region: CASSLVGVKGMNTEAFF. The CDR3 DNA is TGTGCCAGCAGCTTAGTAGGGGTGAAAGGCATGAACACTGAAGCTTTCTTT.

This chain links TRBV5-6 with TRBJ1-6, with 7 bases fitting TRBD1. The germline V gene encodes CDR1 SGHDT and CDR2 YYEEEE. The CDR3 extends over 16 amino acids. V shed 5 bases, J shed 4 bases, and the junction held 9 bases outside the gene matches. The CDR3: CASRHRTGQYNSPLHF. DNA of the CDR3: TGTGCCAGCAGACACCGGACGGGACAGTATAATTCACCCCTCCACTTT.

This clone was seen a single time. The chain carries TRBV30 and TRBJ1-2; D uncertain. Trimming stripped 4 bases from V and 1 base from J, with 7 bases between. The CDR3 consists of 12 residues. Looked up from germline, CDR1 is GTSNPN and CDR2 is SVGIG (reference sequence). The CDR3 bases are TGTGCCTGGACAACATATAACTATGGCTACACCTTC. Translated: CAWTTYNYGYTF.

DNA for the CDR3: TGTGCCAGTAGTATAGTCGGCGGGGACGGAGGGAACACTGAAGCTTTCTTT. It encodes CASSIVGGDGGNTEAFF. The gene calls are TRBV19 and TRBJ1-1; perhaps TRBD1 as D (5 bases). V was trimmed by 1 base and J by 1 base, leaving 16 bases between them. This CDR3 region has 17 residues. Per germline, CDR1 LNHDA and CDR2 SQIVND (reference sequence).